The source of this T cell receptor (beta chain) is a study of blood T cell repertoires in COVID-19 (dated by TCRdb to 2018 to 2020). Background on the whole study: Samples covering the acute and convalescent phases of COVID-19 were provided by collaborators in the United States, Italy and Spain. The prospective study material was composed of cDNA or gDNA derived from T cells, B-cell-depleted T cells, or PBMCs. Subjects who had been exposed to COVID-19, were actively infected with it, or had recovered from it provided the deeply sampled blood TCRbeta repertoires that made up the dataset. The repertoires were released in a freely available public database intended as a resource for research on the immune response to SARS-CoV-2. The samples were drawn from the first 160 participants of the ongoing ImmuneRACE study and from over a thousand subjects provided by 6 global collaborators. Nearly every sample came with metadata listing a de-identified subject ID, COVID-19 status, age in years and sex. HLA class I and class II types, where available, came from metadata supplied by the sample provider rather than from assay-based typing. What the work shows at the level of the full study, not this receptor alone: The quantity of clinical and demographic metadata differed by source and by participant and was supplied without curation.

In Seattle, one collaborating source enrolled patients while the infection was active and tracked those patients longitudinally over the course of disease. Whole blood was collected in K2EDTA tubes by collaborating institutions according to the institutions' own protocols. For TCRbeta analysis, collaborator samples were shipped as frozen whole blood, as isolated PBMCs, or as DNA extracted from either sample type. The immunoSEQ Assay, a bias-controlled multiplex PCR, was used to amplify TCRbeta CDR3 regions from genomic DNA. On the authors' methods: Nucleated cell counts per sample were estimated from amplification of reference gene primers within the assay. Sequence reads were collapsed and filtered to measure the absolute abundance of every unique TCRbeta CDR3 rearrangement. For each sample, productive Simpson clonality was calculated by taking the square root of Simpson's diversity index across productive rearrangements. TCRdb holds this immuneACCESS table with in-frame rearrangements only. Some clones are missing; in checked studies, unresolved V genes explain under half, and the rest has no known cause. D and trimming were read from the DNA, whereas the V and J calls and clone size are those reported in that table. The sample data list under 400,000 clones, and 88% of these were observed just once. About 1.5% of the sample is taken by the ten largest.

For this clone: The specificity of this receptor is unknown. Base qualities were left out, and no much larger clone turns up one base away.

There are 13 amino acids in the CDR3, from cysteine to phenylalanine inclusive. Just CDR3 DNA is preserved here, 39 bases in frame from base 1. The germline V gene sets CDR1 to KGHSH and CDR2 to LQKENI. Cut back by 3 bases and 7 bases, the V and J ends lie 13 bases apart. The TCR was taken from a woman under 40 with COVID-19, enrolled during active disease. The sequencing input was peripheral blood. This chain is built from TRBV18 and TRBJ2-7; perhaps TRBD1 is the D gene, with 6 bases matching. The bases read TGTGCCAGCTCACCGCGACAGGCCATAGAGCAGTACTTC. This encodes CASSPRQAIEQYF.